Listed here is a single T cell receptor beta chain. Stated time point: blood 2 weeks post-SBRT. Treatment denoted: 15 Gy SBRT to primary tumor, nephrectomy 4 weeks later. This specimen comes from a study of radiation and T cells in renal cell carcinoma. The CDR3 covers 14 residues. CDR1 and CDR2 from the germline V gene are LNHDA and SQIVND (reference sequence). V lost 3 bases to trimming and J lost 8 bases; unmatched junction nucleotides: 7. Sequencing was performed with immunoSEQ multiplex PCR; in TCRdb, only in-frame clones are kept and a portion is missing. Altogether roughly 150,000 clones are present, about 87% being singletons, with the ten largest covering 10% to 15%.

This clonotype was obtained from a woman between 45 and 60 years old with renal cell carcinoma. J is TRBJ1-5 and V is TRBV19; 7 positions match TRBD1. This specimen was blood, taken from a patient whose treatment included radiotherapy and nephrectomy. This CDR3 reads CASSIGQAWEPQHF. DNA for the CDR3: TGTGCCAGTAGTATCGGACAGGCCTGGGAGCCCCAGCATTTT.